The 10 T cell receptor beta chains below were found in one sample sequenced in a study of T-cell reconstitution after alpha-beta-depleted transplantation in children. TCRbeta library construction was performed incorporating unique molecular identifiers. TCRdb recomputed calls from the PCR reads with MiXCR, one row per CDR3 protein. The profile shows approximately 210,000 distinct CDR3 sequences, approximately 17% of them singletons. Sample: PBMCs, mostly from graft donor cells, taken 360 days after TCRalphabeta/CD19-depleted stem cell transplant. Receptors originate from a male patient between 2 and 10 years old who had a stem cell transplant for acute lymphoblastic leukemia, so the T cells may come from the graft donor.

The chain uses TRBV7-7 and TRBJ2-3; perhaps TRBD2 as D (6 bases). Germline CDR1 and CDR2: SSHAT and FNYEAQ (reference sequence). V lost 1 base and J lost 2, with 10 bases in between. This CDR3 contains 15 residues. The CDR3 DNA reads as TGTGCCAGCAGCTTAGGCGGGGTCCCCACAGATACGCAGTATTTT. Amino acids: CASSLGGVPTDTQYF.

The sample holds a few counts of this clonotype. The chain carries TRBV12-3 or TRBV12-4 and TRBJ1-2; 8 nucleotides match TRBD1. This CDR3 has 16 residues. After removal of 0 bases from V and 3 bases from J, the junction contained 6 bases not matched to a gene. CDR3 residues: CASSLAGQGAYYGYTF. The DNA for the CDR3 is TGTGCCAGCAGTTTAGCTGGACAGGGCGCTTACTATGGCTACACCTTC.

This clonotype showed up just a few times. The chain recombines TRBV13 with TRBJ1-1; D ambiguous. The CDR3 covers 16 residues. The germline V and J ends were trimmed by 1 base and 1 base, with 13 bases remaining between them. Germline V gene sequence: CDR1 PRHDT, CDR2 FYEKMQ (reference sequence). The CDR3 loop reads CASSLVFNRGNTEAFF. The CDR3 nucleotides are TGTGCCAGCAGCTTAGTGTTCAATCGTGGGAACACTGAAGCTTTCTTT.

The V call is TRBV5-1, the J call TRBJ1-3, with 8 positions matching TRBD1. J gave up 2 bases and V 5 bases, and 3 bases lay outside the gene matches. CDR3 length: 14 residues. From germline, CDR1 is SGHRS and CDR2 YFSETQ. In DNA, the CDR3 is TGCGCCAGCAGGGACAGGGTCGCTGGAAACACCATATATTTT. Translating gives CASRDRVAGNTIYF.

This clonotype was found many times. The chain employs TRBV15 and TRBJ2-3; D is unclear. The CDR3 is 13 residues long. Germline V gene lookup returns CDR1 LNHNV and CDR2 YYDKDF (reference sequence). Trimming stripped 0 bases from V and 2 bases from J, with 3 bases between. The CDR3 nucleotides are TGTGCCACCAGCAGAGATCCCACAGATACGCAGTATTTT. Encoded protein: CATSRDPTDTQYF.

Concerning this clonotype: One end of the junction fails to match germline, which may point to a read error. J is TRBJ2-7 and V is TRBV10-2; D is perhaps TRBD2 (5 bases). The germline CDR1 and CDR2 sequences are WSHSY and SAAADI. This CDR3 is 15 amino acids long. CDR3 DNA: TGCGCCAGCAGAAGAGAATCGGGAAGCTCCTACGAACAGTACTTC. Translated: CASRRESGSSYEQYF.

The CDR3 protein is CATSRTTGGGLYEQYF. The DNA for the CDR3 is TGTGCCACCAGCAGAACAACAGGGGGCGGTTTGTACGAGCAGTACTTC. The chain recombines TRBV15 with TRBJ2-7; 9 bases are a match to TRBD1. Losses at the gene ends were 2 bases for V and 4 bases for J; bases not matched to a gene: 9. Germline V CDR1 and CDR2: LNHNV, YYDKDF (reference sequence). This CDR3 is built from 16 residues.

The chain has TRBV5-5 and TRBJ1-5; D gene ambiguous. Germline CDR1 SGHKS, CDR2 YYEKEE (reference sequence). The CDR3 length is 15 residues. V was clipped by 1 base and J by 6 bases, with 14 bases between them. CDR3 residues: CASSLSTVSGQPQHF. The CDR3 nucleotides read TGTGCCAGCAGCTTGTCCACAGTATCGGGTCAGCCCCAGCATTTT.

This chain joins TRBV11-2 and TRBJ2-3; D may be TRBD1 (7 bases). Deletions cut 2 bases from V and 3 bases from J, with 15 bases between. Germline V gene lookup returns CDR1 SGHAT and CDR2 FQNNGV. The CDR3 contains 16 residues. CDR3 in amino acids: CASSLLGSGGTDTQYF. The CDR3 nucleotides are TGTGCCAGCAGCTTATTAGGGTCAGGGGGGACAGATACGCAGTATTTT.

V gene TRBV6-7 combines with J gene TRBJ2-7; no definite D call. TRBV6-7 is flagged as an ORF with uncertain function. The CDR3 has 15 amino acids. Deletions cut 2 bases from V and 3 bases from J, with 14 bases between. CDR3 region: CASSYLDHYLYEQYF. In nucleotides, the CDR3 is TGTGCCAGCAGTTACCTGGACCACTATCTCTACGAGCAGTACTTC.